Following are 9 T cell receptor beta chains from one sample sequenced in a study of blood T cell repertoires in COVID-19. Data came from immunoSEQ multiplex PCR; TCRdb stores just in-frame clones and leaves some out. This sample has over 200,000 clones, with approximately 84% found just once. Sequencing used peripheral blood. Receptors were obtained from a woman between 50 and 59 years old with active or convalescent COVID-19.

A word on this clone: The junction and the germline gene differ at one end; a read error may be behind it. The chain links TRBV28 to TRBJ2-1; 9 bases fit TRBD2. Germline V gene lookup returns CDR1 MDHEN and CDR2 SYDVKM. This CDR3 has 16 amino acids. CDR3 nucleotide sequence: TGTGCCAGCAATTTAGGAGGGACTAGCACCTACAATGAGCAGTTCTTC. This sequence encodes CASNLGGTSTYNEQFF.

V gene TRBV7-8 combines with J gene TRBJ1-5; tentatively, D is TRBD1 (6 bases). This CDR3 region has 16 residues. Trimming pared 1 base from V and 3 bases from J, leaving 13 bases between. Germline-derived CDR1 and CDR2 are SGHVS and FQNEAQ. CDR3 bases: TGTGCCAGCAGCTTAGAACAGGGATATTACAATCAGCCCCAGCATTTT. Protein product: CASSLEQGYYNQPQHF.

Comments on this clone: This sample also contains other DNA sequences that code for the same CDR3. This chain connects TRBV2 to TRBJ1-1, with D tentatively TRBD1 (5 bases). V was cut by 7 bases and J by 5 bases, with 8 bases left in between. Germline V CDR1 and CDR2: SNHLY, FYNNEI. The CDR3 consists of 11 residues. CDR3 sequence: CASTGGTEAFF. CDR3 nucleotide sequence: TGTGCCAGCACCGGGGGGACTGAAGCTTTCTTT.

The table lists this clone with a count of one. V and J are TRBV15 and TRBJ2-1; 12 bases agree with TRBD2. The CDR3 length is 20 residues. Germline trimming cut 1 base from V and 0 bases from J; bases unmatched to any gene: 10. The germline gives CDR1 LNHNV, CDR2 YYDKDF (reference sequence). The CDR3 bases are TGTGCCACCAGCAGAGCTATACTAGCGGGAGGCCCACGCTCCTACAATGAGCAGTTCTTC. It is translated as CATSRAILAGGPRSYNEQFF. Full variable domain (remainder filled in from reference TRBV15 and TRBJ2-1): DAMVIQNPRYQVTQFGKPVTLSCSQTLNHNVMYWYQQKSSQAPKLLFHYYDKDFNNEADTPDNFQSRRPNTSFCFLDIRSPGLGDTAMYLCATSRAILAGGPRSYNEQFFGPGTRLTVL.

The V call is TRBV5-4, the J call TRBJ2-2, with 7 bases lining up with TRBD1. This CDR3 is built from 16 residues. Germline V gene lookup returns CDR1 SGHNT and CDR2 YYREEE (reference sequence). With V trimmed by 4 bases and J by 1 base, 7 bases remained unmatched. CDR3 loop: CASSRRTGGNTGELFF. The DNA of the CDR3 is TGTGCCAGCAGCCGCCGGACAGGTGGGAACACCGGGGAGCTGTTTTTT.

About this clone: Compared with germline, one end of the junction differs, possibly owing to a read error. The V call is TRBV6-2 or TRBV6-3, the J call TRBJ2-5, with 13 nucleotides matching TRBD2. The V gene's germline CDR1 is MNHEY and CDR2 SVGEGT. The length of the CDR3 is 21 residues. The DNA for the CDR3 is TGTGCCAGCAGTTACTCGATTGTACTAGCGGGGGGGCCGGTCCTCCAAAAGACCCAGTACTTC. Translating it yields CASSYSIVLAGGPVLQKTQYF.

The V and J genes are TRBV18 and TRBJ2-7; 12 bases match TRBD2. The CDR3 totals 17 residues. The germline V gene encodes CDR1 KGHSH and CDR2 LQKENI. V dropped 4 bases and J dropped 5; count of bases not matched to a gene: 12. The chain's CDR3 is CASSQTGRRTSGDEQYF. The CDR3 coding sequence is TGTGCCAGCTCACAGACAGGGCGCCGGACTAGCGGGGACGAGCAGTACTTC.

This chain links TRBV5-1 with TRBJ1-4; 8 positions agree with TRBD1. Trimming cost V 4 bases and J 4 bases; bases outside gene matches: 6. Germline V gene sequence: CDR1 SGHRS, CDR2 YFSETQ. This CDR3 region has 15 residues. Written as DNA, the CDR3 is TGCGCCAGCAGCCTCGGGACAGGATTTAATGAAAAACTGTTTTTT. Translated: CASSLGTGFNEKLFF.

The genes are TRBV18 and TRBJ2-6; D remains unclear. Germline V gives CDR1 KGHSH, CDR2 LQKENI. V was trimmed by 3 bases and J by 2 bases, leaving 11 bases between them. This CDR3 has 16 amino acids. CDR3 loop: CASSPSVGAGANVLTF. In nucleotides, the CDR3 is TGTGCCAGCTCACCTTCCGTGGGCGCTGGGGCCAACGTCCTGACTTTC.